Listed below are T cell receptor beta chains from one sample, sequenced in a study of cytomegalovirus exposure and HLA in healthy donors. Profiled with immunoSEQ multiplex PCR; TCRdb holds only in-frame clones, not every one. The sample lists about 120,000 clones, approximately 75% seen once, with more than 3% in the top ten. The sequenced material came from PBMCs. These receptors originate from a man aged 30 to 45 in good health and CMV-seronegative. Each CDR3 is given with its conserved first and last residue. Each record gives: J gene, D gene, clone size, V gene, CDR3 DNA, CDR3 protein. A D gene is named only where the DNA matches it firmly. Where a row states a size, it is once, few, many or the class of an expanded clone; other rows omit it.

J: TRBJ2-3
D: .
size: few
V: TRBV5-1
DNA: TGCGCCAGCAGCTTGACCACTAACTCCCCCCCAGATACGCAGTATTTT
CDR3: CASSLTTNSPPDTQYF

J: TRBJ2-1
D: .
size: .
V: TRBV28
DNA: TGTGCCAGCAGCTCAACCGGTCATCACCCTGAGGGTGAGCAGTTCTTC
CDR3: CASSSTGHHPEGEQFF

J: TRBJ2-7
D: TRBD2
size: .
V: TRBV7-9
DNA: TGTTCCAGCAGCCAAGGGAGGGGATCACCGGTGCAGTACTTC
CDR3: CSSSQGRGSPVQYF

J: TRBJ1-6
D: .
size: .
V: TRBV5-6
DNA: TGTGCCAGCAGCTTGGGGGGGGTAGAATCACCCCTCCACTTT
CDR3: CASSLGGVESPLHF

J: TRBJ2-1
D: .
size: .
V: TRBV28
DNA: TGTGCCAGCAGTCCTGCCCAATCGGCCTACAATGAGCAGTTCTTC
CDR3: CASSPAQSAYNEQFF

J: TRBJ2-7
D: TRBD2
size: .
V: TRBV7-6
DNA: TGTGCCAGCAGCCACGGACTAGCGGGGGTCCGTCACTCCTACGAGCAGTACTTC
CDR3: CASSHGLAGVRHSYEQYF

J: TRBJ1-2
D: TRBD1
size: once
V: TRBV7-9
DNA: TGTGCCAGCAGCTTTAGGTTACGGAGACAGGGGGCAGTTGGCTACACCTTC
CDR3: CASSFRLRRQGAVGYTF

J: TRBJ1-1
D: TRBD1
size: .
V: TRBV7-9
DNA: TGTGCCAGCAGCGCCCGGACAGGGCAAAACACTGAAGCTTTCTTT
CDR3: CASSARTGQNTEAFF

J: TRBJ2-5
D: TRBD2
size: .
V: TRBV7-3
DNA: TGTGCCAGCAGCCCGGGCGGGGGGTTTTTGGAGACCCAGTACTTC
CDR3: CASSPGGGFLETQYF

J: TRBJ2-1
D: .
size: .
V: TRBV19
DNA: TGTGCCAGTAGTATAGACAGGTACGTCAGCTATGAGCAGTTCTTC
CDR3: CASSIDRYVSYEQFF

J: TRBJ1-2
D: TRBD1
size: few
V: TRBV7-9
DNA: TGTGCCAGCAGCTTAGGGCATGACAGGGTGGACTATGGCTACACCTTC
CDR3: CASSLGHDRVDYGYTF

J: TRBJ1-5
D: TRBD1
size: .
V: TRBV7-2
DNA: TGTGCCAGCAGCGCCGGGACAGGGGGCTTTCAGCCCCAGCATTTT
CDR3: CASSAGTGGFQPQHF

J: TRBJ2-5
D: TRBD2
size: .
V: TRBV5-1
DNA: TGCGCCAGCAGCTTGGAAGCGGGGGGAGGGGAGACCCAGTACTTC
CDR3: CASSLEAGGGETQYF

J: TRBJ1-5
D: TRBD1
size: .
V: TRBV4-3
DNA: TGCGCCAGCAGCCAAGTTGACAGGGTGGGCCAGCCCCAGCATTTT
CDR3: CASSQVDRVGQPQHF

J: TRBJ2-2
D: TRBD1
size: .
V: TRBV4-2
DNA: TGTGCCAGCAGCCAACCGGACAGGGGCTCGGGCACCGGGGAGCTGTTTTTT
CDR3: CASSQPDRGSGTGELFF

J: TRBJ1-4
D: .
size: few
V: TRBV18
DNA: TGTGCCAGCTCACCAGGGGCCCGGGAAAAACTGTTTTTT
CDR3: CASSPGAREKLFF

J: TRBJ1-1
D: .
size: .
V: TRBV7-2
DNA: TGTGCCAGCAGCTCGGGAGGGGGCACTGAAGCTTTCTTT
CDR3: CASSSGGGTEAFF

J: TRBJ2-2
D: .
size: .
V: TRBV30
DNA: TGTGCCTGGTTTGACTTCTACGAGACCGGGGAGCTGTTTTTT
CDR3: CAWFDFYETGELFF

J: TRBJ1-1
D: .
size: .
V: TRBV28
DNA: TGTGCCAGCAGTTTGGAGGGACTGAACACTGAAGCTTTCTTT
CDR3: CASSLEGLNTEAFF

J: TRBJ2-1
D: TRBD1
size: .
V: TRBV11-2
DNA: TGTGCCAGCAGCTTTCGAAGGGGGCCGGATTTTGGTGAGCAGTTCTTC
CDR3: CASSFRRGPDFGEQFF

J: TRBJ2-1
D: .
size: .
V: TRBV5-1
DNA: TGCGCCAGCAGCTTGGGTCGGGATGAGCAGTTCTTC
CDR3: CASSLGRDEQFF

J: TRBJ1-5
D: TRBD1
size: few
V: TRBV2
DNA: TGTGCCAGCAGTACAGGGGGCGGCCAGCCCCAGCATTTT
CDR3: CASSTGGGQPQHF

J: TRBJ1-1
D: .
size: few
V: TRBV5-1
DNA: TGCGCCAGCAGCCCCGGAGGGGCAGGGATACCTGAAGCTTTCTTT
CDR3: CASSPGGAGIPEAFF

J: TRBJ2-7
D: TRBD2
size: .
V: TRBV19
DNA: TGTGCCAGTAGTATCGGAGCGGGGGCCCTACGGAGCGAGCAGTACTTC
CDR3: CASSIGAGALRSEQYF

J: TRBJ1-4
D: TRBD1
size: few
V: TRBV7-3
DNA: TGTGCCAGCTTACAGGGGGCGTGGACTAATGAAAAACTGTTTTTT
CDR3: CASLQGAWTNEKLFF

J: TRBJ1-5
D: .
size: .
V: TRBV10-3
DNA: TGTGCCATCAGTGAGGACAGAAGCAATCAGCCCCAGCATTTT
CDR3: CAISEDRSNQPQHF

J: TRBJ1-2
D: .
size: .
V: TRBV4-1
DNA: TGCGCCAGCAGCCAAGATAGTGGAGACCCCAAACTGGGCTACACCTTC
CDR3: CASSQDSGDPKLGYTF

J: TRBJ1-5
D: .
size: .
V: TRBV28
DNA: TGTGCCAGCAGGAGTAGGTCCAGGGCGGATCAGCCCCAGCATTTT
CDR3: CASRSRSRADQPQHF

J: TRBJ2-3
D: TRBD2
size: .
V: TRBV4-2
DNA: TGTGCCAGCAGTCCTCTGGCGGGGGGCCCAGCAGATACGCAGTATTTT
CDR3: CASSPLAGGPADTQYF

J: TRBJ2-1
D: TRBD2
size: .
V: TRBV2
DNA: TGTGCCAGCAAGGGGACTAGCGGGGGGGCAGGGGAGCAGTTCTTC
CDR3: CASKGTSGGAGEQFF

J: TRBJ2-3
D: TRBD2
size: .
V: TRBV4-1
DNA: TGCGCCAGCAGCCAGGAGGGGCTAGCGGGGGGGCCCACAGATACGCAGTATTTT
CDR3: CASSQEGLAGGPTDTQYF

J: TRBJ2-3
D: TRBD1
size: .
V: TRBV23-1
DNA: TGCGCCAGCAGTCAATCGACAGGGACAGATACGCAGTATTTT
CDR3: CASSQSTGTDTQYF

J: TRBJ1-3
D: .
size: few
V: TRBV10-1
DNA: TGCGCCAGGAGGACAGCCGTCTCTGGAAACACCATATATTTT
CDR3: CARRTAVSGNTIYF

J: TRBJ1-1
D: .
size: .
V: TRBV18
DNA: TGTGCCAGCTCACCAGATCCCCAGGGAAACACTGAAGCTTTCTTT
CDR3: CASSPDPQGNTEAFF

J: TRBJ2-7
D: .
size: few
V: TRBV5-5
DNA: TGTGCCAGCAGCTTATTCGGTCCCTACGAGCAGTACTTC
CDR3: CASSLFGPYEQYF

J: TRBJ1-5
D: .
size: .
V: TRBV19
DNA: TGTGCCAGTAGTGCGACAGCCCGGCCTTATAGCAATCAGCCCCAGCATTTT
CDR3: CASSATARPYSNQPQHF

J: TRBJ2-3
D: TRBD2
size: few
V: TRBV14
DNA: TGTGCCAGCAGCTTGGGACTAGCGAGCACAGATACGCAGTATTTT
CDR3: CASSLGLASTDTQYF

J: TRBJ1-1
D: .
size: .
V: TRBV19
DNA: TGTGCCAGTACCCTCGTAATTGGGACTTACACTGAAGCTTTCTTT
CDR3: CASTLVIGTYTEAFF

J: TRBJ2-5
D: .
size: few
V: TRBV20-1
DNA: TGCCTGACAGGACAAGAGACCCAGTACTTC
CDR3: CLTGQETQYF

J: TRBJ2-2
D: .
size: few
V: TRBV25-1
DNA: TGTGCCAGCAGTAGGGCCACAGGTGTGCCCGGGGAGCTGTTTTTT
CDR3: CASSRATGVPGELFF

J: TRBJ2-3
D: TRBD2
size: .
V: TRBV5-1
DNA: TGCGCCAGCAGCCCGGGACTAGCGGTTAGCACAGATACGCAGTATTTT
CDR3: CASSPGLAVSTDTQYF

J: TRBJ2-1
D: TRBD1
size: .
V: TRBV13
DNA: TGTGCCAGCAGCCCACCGACAGGGGGGAACTACAATGAGCAGTTCTTC
CDR3: CASSPPTGGNYNEQFF

J: TRBJ1-2
D: TRBD1
size: .
V: TRBV4-3
DNA: TGCGCCAGCAGCCAAGGTAGTCTGGACAGGTATACTAACTATGGCTACACCTTC
CDR3: CASSQGSLDRYTNYGYTF

J: TRBJ2-5
D: TRBD2
size: few
V: TRBV5-1
DNA: TGCGCCAGCAGCGGGACTAGCAGCCAAGAGACCCAGTACTTC
CDR3: CASSGTSSQETQYF

J: TRBJ2-7
D: TRBD1
size: .
V: TRBV5-5
DNA: TGTGCCAGCAGCCGCAGACAGGGGTCCTACGAGCAGTACTTC
CDR3: CASSRRQGSYEQYF